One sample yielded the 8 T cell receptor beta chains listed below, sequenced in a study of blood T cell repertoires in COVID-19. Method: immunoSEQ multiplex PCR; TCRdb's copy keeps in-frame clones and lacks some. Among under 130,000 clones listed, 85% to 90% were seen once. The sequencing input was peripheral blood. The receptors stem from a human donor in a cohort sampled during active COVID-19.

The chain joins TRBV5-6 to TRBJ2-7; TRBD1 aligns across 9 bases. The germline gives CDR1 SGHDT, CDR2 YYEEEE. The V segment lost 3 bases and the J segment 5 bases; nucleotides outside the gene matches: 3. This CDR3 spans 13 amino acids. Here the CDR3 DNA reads TGTGCCAGCAGCTCGGACAGGGGACACGAGCAGTACTTC. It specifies CASSSDRGHEQYF.

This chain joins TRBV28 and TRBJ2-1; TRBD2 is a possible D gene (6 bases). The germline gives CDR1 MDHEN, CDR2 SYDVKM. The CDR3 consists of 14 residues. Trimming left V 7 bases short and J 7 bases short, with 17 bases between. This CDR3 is CASTPVGRRNEQFF. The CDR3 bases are TGTGCCAGCACTCCGGTTGGGAGGAGGAATGAGCAGTTCTTC.

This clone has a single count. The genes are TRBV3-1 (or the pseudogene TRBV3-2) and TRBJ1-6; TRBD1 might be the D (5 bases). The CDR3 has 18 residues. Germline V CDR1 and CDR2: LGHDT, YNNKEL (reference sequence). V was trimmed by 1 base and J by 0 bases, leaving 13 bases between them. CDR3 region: CASSQGGGGSSYNSPLHF. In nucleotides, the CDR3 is TGTGCCAGCAGCCAAGGGGGCGGGGGGAGCTCCTATAATTCACCCCTCCACTTT.

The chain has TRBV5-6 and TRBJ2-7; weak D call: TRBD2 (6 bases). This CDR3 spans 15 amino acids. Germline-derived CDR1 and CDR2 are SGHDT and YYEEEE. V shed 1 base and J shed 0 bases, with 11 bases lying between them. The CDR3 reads CASSLPRGGSYEQYF. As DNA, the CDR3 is TGTGCCAGCAGCTTGCCGCGGGGAGGCTCCTACGAGCAGTACTTC.

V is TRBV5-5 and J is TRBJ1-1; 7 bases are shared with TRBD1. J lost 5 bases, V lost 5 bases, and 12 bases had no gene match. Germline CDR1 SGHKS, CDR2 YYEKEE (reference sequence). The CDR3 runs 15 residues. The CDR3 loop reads CASRRQGALSTEAFF. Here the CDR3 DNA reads TGTGCCAGCAGAAGACAGGGAGCGCTTTCTACTGAAGCTTTCTTT.

This chain's CDR3 is CATSDSGGGRETQYF. CDR3 sequence (DNA): TGTGCCACCAGTGATTCAGGGGGCGGTCGGGAGACCCAGTACTTC. The chain combines TRBV24-1 with TRBJ2-5; TRBD1 aligns across 8 bases. CDR1 and CDR2 (germline): KGHDR, SFDVKD. This CDR3 has 15 residues. Trimming cost V 2 bases and J 5 bases; bases outside gene matches: 6.

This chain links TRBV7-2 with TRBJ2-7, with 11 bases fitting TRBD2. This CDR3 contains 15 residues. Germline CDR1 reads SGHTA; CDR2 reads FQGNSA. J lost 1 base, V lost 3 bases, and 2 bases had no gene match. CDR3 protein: CASSFLAGGSYEQYF. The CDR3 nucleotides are TGTGCCAGCAGCTTTCTAGCGGGAGGTTCCTACGAGCAGTACTTC.

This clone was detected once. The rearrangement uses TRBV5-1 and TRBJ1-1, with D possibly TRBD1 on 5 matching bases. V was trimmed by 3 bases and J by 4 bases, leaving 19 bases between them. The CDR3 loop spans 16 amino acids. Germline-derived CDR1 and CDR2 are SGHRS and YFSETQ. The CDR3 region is CASSSRDGGLSTEAFF. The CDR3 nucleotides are TGCGCCAGCAGCTCCCGGGACGGGGGACTGAGCACTGAAGCTTTCTTT.